This T cell receptor (beta chain) derives from a study of CD8 T cells in ankylosing spondylitis. Study observations and caveats: Several of the motif variants were reported before in synovial fluid and blood from reactive arthritis. Roughly 8 highly homologous variants made up a TCR beta motif, and this motif appeared characteristic of ankylosing spondylitis blood. Reportedly, disease-linked clones are significantly enriched in ankylosing spondylitis patients' matched synovial fluid.

Trimming cost V 0 bases and J 6 bases, with 12 bases left between them. CDR1 SGHDN and CDR2 FVKESK come from the germline V gene. The CDR3 extends over 15 amino acids. Molecular-barcoded quantitative 5'-RACE produced these TCR beta libraries. TCRdb processed the 5' RACE reads anew with MiXCR; each CDR3 protein has one entry. The top ten clones hold around 19% of a sample with around 770,000 distinct CDR3 sequences, roughly 19% of them seen once. Details on this clonotype: The target antigen is unknown.

Sequencing was performed on blood, either unsorted or a sorted T cell fraction (not recorded which). This TCR came from a male donor with ankylosing spondylitis. The chain uses TRBV14 and TRBJ2-1; D unclear. CDR3 nucleotide sequence: TGTGCCAGCAGCCAAGAGCTAGTCGGGCGCAATGAGCAGTTCTTC. It codes for CASSQELVGRNEQFF. The full variable domain, rest sourced from reference TRBV14 and TRBJ2-1, is EAGVTQFPSHSVIEKGQTVTLRCDPISGHDNLYWYRRVMGKEIKFLLHFVKESKQDESGMPNNRFLAERTGGTYSTLKVQPAELEDSGVYFCASSQELVGRNEQFFGPGTRLTVL.